The 26 T cell receptor beta chains below come from one sample, sequenced in a study of CD8 T cells in ankylosing spondylitis. TCRdb reprocessed the 5' RACE reads via MiXCR and lists one record per CDR3 protein. This sample carries under 150,000 distinct CDR3 sequences, roughly 11% of them seen once, and the ten largest clones take about 4%. Sequencing was done on a sample of blood, either unsorted or a sorted T cell fraction (not recorded which). Every receptor here comes from a female donor with ankylosing spondylitis or in good health (not recorded which).

This clonotype was detected ten times or more. This chain links TRBV19 with TRBJ2-3, with D possibly TRBD2 on 6 matching bases. The V end was cut by 3 bases, the J end by 6 bases, with 16 bases between. The CDR3 has 15 residues. Germline-derived CDR1 and CDR2 are LNHDA and SQIVND (reference sequence). CDR3 bases: TGTGCCAGTAGTATTACGGGAGTCTCCACCGATACGCAGTATTTT. It translates to CASSITGVSTDTQYF.

This clonotype was found a few times. DNA of the CDR3: TGTGCCAGCAGGTTGGAAGGGGGGACCTATCAGCCCCAGCATTTT. It translates to CASRLEGGTYQPQHF. The chain links TRBV7-2 to TRBJ1-5; TRBD1 is a possible D gene (6 bases). The germline V and J ends were trimmed by 6 bases and 5 bases, with 17 bases remaining between them. Germline V CDR1 and CDR2: SGHTA, FQGNSA. This CDR3 spans 15 amino acids. Using reference TRBV7-2 and TRBJ1-5 for the parts outside the CDR3, the full variable domain is GAGVSQSPSNKVTEKGKDVELRCDPISGHTALYWYRQSLGQGLEFLIYFQGNSAPDKSGLPSDRFSAERTGGSVSTLTIQRTQQEDSAVYLCASRLEGGTYQPQHFGDGTRLSIL.

The sample holds many counts of this clonotype. The chain couples TRBV20-1 to TRBJ1-2; D is ambiguous. The CDR3 runs to 11 residues. The V end lost 4 bases, the J end lost 8 bases, and 11 bases lay between the germline ends. CDR1 DFQATT and CDR2 SNEGSKA come from the germline V gene (reference sequence). CDR3 bases: TGCAGTGCTACACTCTCGGGAGGCTACACCTTC. This codes for CSATLSGGYTF.

This clonotype was counted a few times. This chain joins TRBV29-1 and TRBJ2-7; D may match TRBD1 or TRBD2 (5 bases each). CDR1 is SQVTM, CDR2 ANQGSEA, per germline. Trimming removed 7 bases from V and 4 bases from J, with 20 bases in between. This CDR3 has 14 residues. CDR3 sequence (DNA): TGCAGCGCGGGGCAGGGTGGAGTGTGGTACGAGCAGTACTTC. It codes for CSAGQGGVWYEQYF.

A remark on this clonotype: At one of its ends the junction is not consistent with the germline gene, which may arise from a read error. The rearrangement links TRBV12-3 or TRBV12-4 to TRBJ1-5, with TRBD1 matching over 7 bases. This CDR3 is built from 13 residues. The CDR3 nucleotides are TGTGCCAGCACCCGGGACAGCAGTCAGCCCCAGCATTTT. It specifies CASTRDSSQPQHF.

Many counts were recorded for this clonotype. This rearrangement joins TRBV5-1 to TRBJ1-5, with D possibly matching TRBD1 (5 bases). The CDR3 spans 13 residues. Trimming shortened V by 0 bases and J by 7 bases, and 8 bases separated the two germline ends. Germline assignment: CDR1 SGHRS and CDR2 YFSETQ. CDR3 amino acids: CASSLEGMQPQHF. CDR3 DNA sequence: TGCGCCAGCAGCTTGGAGGGGATGCAGCCCCAGCATTTT.

This clonotype was counted ten times or more. This chain connects TRBV6-5 to TRBJ2-7; 8 bases fit TRBD1. The CDR3 loop spans 15 amino acids. Germline V gene data show CDR1 as MNHEY and CDR2 as SVGAGI. V trimming: 0 bases; J trimming: 6 bases; junction bases outside the gene matches: 7. The CDR3 protein is CASSYSRQGSSEQYF. The CDR3 DNA reads as TGTGCCAGCAGTTACTCCCGACAGGGGTCCAGCGAGCAGTACTTC.

This clonotype showed up many times. The gene calls are TRBV5-1 and TRBJ2-1; no clear D. Trimming took off 0 bases at V and 5 bases at J, with 9 bases between the two ends. CDR1 SGHRS and CDR2 YFSETQ come from the germline V gene. This CDR3 has 14 residues. Here the CDR3 reads CASSLGTTNNEQFF. The CDR3 DNA reads TGCGCCAGCAGCTTGGGGACGACGAACAATGAGCAGTTCTTC.

In this sample, this clonotype turned up many times. The chain recombines TRBV5-1 with TRBJ1-4, with D hard to call. Looked up from germline, CDR1 is SGHRS and CDR2 is YFSETQ. Trimming shortened V by 0 bases and J by 11 bases, and 14 bases separated the two germline ends. CDR3 length: 14 amino acids. CDR3 sequence reads: CASSLAGKGGKLFF. The CDR3 nucleotides read TGCGCCAGCAGCTTGGCAGGAAAGGGAGGGAAACTGTTTTTT.

This clonotype was detected a few times. The genes are TRBV4-1 and TRBJ1-5, with no clear D. The V gene lost 4 bases and the J gene lost 4 bases, with 11 bases spanning the gap. Germline CDR1 is MGHRA and CDR2 is YSYEKL. CDR3 length: 14 residues. The CDR3 DNA sequence: TGCGCCAGCAGCCCTCAGGAGTTTAATCAGCCCCAGCATTTT. This sequence encodes CASSPQEFNQPQHF.

This chain joins TRBV12-3 or TRBV12-4 and TRBJ1-1, with 7 bases identical to TRBD1. Unmatched junction bases numbered 21, after V lost 10 bases and J lost 1 base. The CDR3 extends over 18 amino acids. The CDR3 bases are TGTGCCATCAGCCCAGGGAGGAGGGGGCTCCCCTGGAACACTGAAGCTTTCTTT. Encoded protein: CAISPGRRGLPWNTEAFF.

At least ten counts were recorded for this clonotype. The chain is built from TRBV20-1 and TRBJ2-1; tentative D call: TRBD1 (6 bases). The CDR3 has 17 residues. Germline V gene sequence: CDR1 DFQATT, CDR2 SNEGSKA (reference sequence). Deletions cut 1 base from V and 7 bases from J, with 23 bases between. CDR3 DNA: TGCAGTGCTAGAGGCTTCCAAGGGGGAGCGGTCTTGAATGAGCAGTTCTTC. Protein product: CSARGFQGGAVLNEQFF.

This clonotype was counted a few times. This chain links TRBV11-3 with TRBJ1-4; no firm D call. The CDR3 spans 12 residues. In germline, CDR1 is SGHNT, CDR2 YENEEA. V lost 5 bases, J lost 7 bases, and 8 bases lay in between. For the CDR3, the DNA is TGTGCCAGCAGCCCCTCAAGTGAAAAACTGTTTTTT. It is translated as CASSPSSEKLFF.

The chain has TRBV4-1 and TRBJ2-7, with D possibly being TRBD1 or TRBD2 (5 bases each). Trimming left V 3 bases short and J 3 bases short, with 18 bases between. Germline values: CDR1 MGHRA, CDR2 YSYEKL. The CDR3 length is 16 residues. The chain's CDR3 is CASSHASGTGLYEQYF. The CDR3 DNA follows: TGCGCCAGCAGCCACGCCTCCGGGACGGGTCTCTACGAGCAGTACTTC.

The V gene is TRBV20-1, the J gene TRBJ1-5; 7 bases line up with TRBD1. The CDR3 sequence is 12 residues long. V gave up 4 bases and J gave up 7 bases; unmatched junction bases: 4. Germline assignment: CDR1 DFQATT and CDR2 SNEGSKA (reference sequence). The CDR3 DNA sequence: TGCAGTGCTAAGCAGGGGGAGCAGCCCCAGCATTTT. Amino acid sequence: CSAKQGEQPQHF.

In its sample, this clonotype was seen a few times. The rearrangement links TRBV4-2 to TRBJ1-1, with TRBD1 matching 9 bases. CDR1 is LGHNA, CDR2 YNFKEQ, per germline. The V segment lost 4 bases and the J segment 2 bases; nucleotides outside the gene matches: 14. CDR3 length: 18 amino acids. As DNA, the CDR3 is TGTGCCAGCAGCCCGCGTGGGGGACAGGGACCTTCAAACACTGAAGCTTTCTTT. The encoded protein is CASSPRGGQGPSNTEAFF.

This clonotype showed up many times. V is TRBV6-2 or TRBV6-3 and J is TRBJ2-1, with D uncertain. Germline-derived CDR1 and CDR2 are MNHEY and SVGEGT. The CDR3 sequence is 13 residues long. The V gene lost 2 bases and the J gene lost 7 bases, with 9 bases spanning the gap. CDR3 sequence reads: CASSYGYLNEQFF. The CDR3 DNA follows: TGTGCCAGCAGTTACGGCTACTTGAATGAGCAGTTCTTC.

This clonotype was counted a few times. V usage is TRBV29-1 and J usage is TRBJ2-1; a weak D match, TRBD1 (5 bases). V dropped 5 bases and J dropped 4 bases, with 12 bases sitting between them. Germline lookup yields CDR1 SQVTM and CDR2 ANQGSEA. The CDR3 totals 13 residues. The chain's CDR3 is CSVLPGQYNEQFF. As DNA, the CDR3 is TGCAGCGTTTTACCCGGACAATACAATGAGCAGTTCTTC.

There are many counts of this clonotype. The rearrangement uses TRBV2 and TRBJ1-5, with TRBD1 as a possible D gene (6 bases). From germline, CDR1 is SNHLY and CDR2 FYNNEI. CDR3 size: 16 residues. V lost 5 bases, J lost 0 bases, and 14 bases lay in between. The CDR3 bases are TGTGCCAGCAGTCTGCCCCGGACAGATAGCAATCAGCCCCAGCATTTT. Protein product: CASSLPRTDSNQPQHF.

This clonotype occurred many times. The V call is TRBV3-1, the J call TRBJ1-6; weak D call: TRBD1 (6 bases). CDR1 and CDR2 from the germline V gene are LGHDT and YNNKEL (reference sequence). CDR3 size: 14 residues. V was cut by 1 base and J by 7 bases, with 8 bases left in between. CDR3 sequence reads: CASSQGTANSPLHF. CDR3 DNA sequence: TGTGCCAGCAGCCAAGGGACAGCGAATTCACCCCTCCACTTT.

On this clonotype: Mismatch with germline at one junction end may stem from a read error. The chain combines TRBV7-6 with TRBJ2-1; no reliable D call. Germline assignment: CDR1 SGHVS and CDR2 FNYEAQ. The CDR3 is made up of 11 amino acids. The CDR3 nucleotides read TGTGTCAGCAGCAGTAGCAATGAGCAGTTCTTC. Its translation is CVSSSSNEQFF.

This clonotype was observed many times. The gene calls are TRBV6-1 and TRBJ2-3, with 8 bases lining up with TRBD2. Germline trimming cut 6 bases from V and 0 bases from J; bases unmatched to any gene: 2. The CDR3 covers 14 residues. Germline CDR1 reads MNHNS; CDR2 reads SASEGT. Written as DNA, the CDR3 is TGTGCCAGCAGGCCGGGGGGGAGCACAGATACGCAGTATTTT. Its translation is CASRPGGSTDTQYF.

This clonotype occurred a few times. The J gene is TRBJ1-2, the V gene TRBV6-5; tentatively, D is TRBD1 (5 bases). V shed 4 bases and J shed 6 bases, with 6 bases lying between them. This CDR3 is 11 amino acids long. CDR1 and CDR2 (germline): MNHEY, SVGAGI. Written as DNA, the CDR3 is TGTGCCAGCAGTTGGGGCGATGGCTACACCTTC. Its protein product is CASSWGDGYTF.

The table lists this clonotype with a few counts. The V gene is TRBV2, the J gene TRBJ2-5, with D tentatively TRBD1 (6 bases). The length of the CDR3 is 14 residues. Trimming left V 6 bases short and J 0 bases short, with 11 bases between. Germline loops: CDR1 SNHLY, CDR2 FYNNEI. The CDR3 nucleotides read TGTGCCAGCAGGCCCACAGGGTACCAAGAGACCCAGTACTTC. Translation gives CASRPTGYQETQYF.

This clonotype was seen repeatedly, ten times or more. The chain couples TRBV5-6 to TRBJ1-5; possibly TRBD1 for D (6 bases). Germline CDR1 and CDR2: SGHDT and YYEEEE. The CDR3 covers 14 residues. Trimming took off 2 bases at V and 6 bases at J, with 12 bases between the two ends. CDR3 protein: CASSFGTIGQPQHF. Written as DNA, the CDR3 is TGTGCCAGCAGCTTCGGGACAATAGGTCAGCCCCAGCATTTT.

This clonotype appeared many times. The V gene is TRBV29-1, the J gene TRBJ2-7; D is ambiguous. V was pared by 2 bases and J by 0 bases, with 8 bases between. The germline V gene encodes CDR1 SQVTM and CDR2 ANQGSEA. This CDR3 is 13 amino acids long. This CDR3 reads CSVEREGSYEQYF. The CDR3 nucleotides read TGCAGCGTTGAAAGGGAAGGCTCCTACGAGCAGTACTTC.